This record concerns one T cell receptor (beta chain) sequence. This sample stems from a study of blood T cell repertoires in COVID-19. On the study more broadly: Acute and convalescent COVID-19 samples came from the United States, Italy and Spain. Nucleic acid was either cDNA or gDNA, and it came from T cells, B-cell-depleted T cells, or PBMCs.

The CDR3 has 13 amino acids. J lost 5 bases, V lost 5 bases, and 4 bases had no gene match. Germline CDR1 and CDR2: SGHTA and FQGNSA. This table comes from immunoSEQ multiplex PCR, and its TCRdb copy is limited to in-frame clones, with some not included. Among 130,000 to 150,000 clones listed, just under 80% were seen once. Source material: peripheral blood. V gene TRBV7-2 combines with J gene TRBJ2-7; 9 bases fit TRBD2. The clonotype was recovered from a woman aged 60-70 years with acute or convalescent COVID-19. CDR3 nucleotide sequence: TGTGCCAGCAGCCTCGGACTAGCGAACGAGCAGTACTTC. Translating gives CASSLGLANEQYF.